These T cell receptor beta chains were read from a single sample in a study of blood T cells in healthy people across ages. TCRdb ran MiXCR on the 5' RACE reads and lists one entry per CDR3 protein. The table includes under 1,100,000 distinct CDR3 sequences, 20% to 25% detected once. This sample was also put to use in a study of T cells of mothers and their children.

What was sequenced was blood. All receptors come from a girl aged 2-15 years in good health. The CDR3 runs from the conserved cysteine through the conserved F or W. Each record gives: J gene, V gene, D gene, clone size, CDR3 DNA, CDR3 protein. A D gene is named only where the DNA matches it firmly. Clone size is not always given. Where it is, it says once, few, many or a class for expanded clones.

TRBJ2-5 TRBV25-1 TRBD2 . TGTGCCAGCAGAGTAGCGGGAGGTGAGACCCAGTACTTC CASRVAGGETQYF
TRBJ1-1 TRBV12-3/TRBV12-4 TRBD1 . TGTGCCAGCAGTTCTCTTCAGGGGGCGGCGGTTGAAGCTTTCTTT CASSSLQGAAVEAFF
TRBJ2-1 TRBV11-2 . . TGTGCCAGCAGCTTAGTTTTAGGGGATGAGCAGTTCTTC CASSLVLGDEQFF
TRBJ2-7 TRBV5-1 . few TGCGCCAGCAGCTTATCGGAGAGGTACGAGCAGTACTTC CASSLSERYEQYF
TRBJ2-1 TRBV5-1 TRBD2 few TGCGCCAGCACCCCAAGAAGCGGGACCTACAATGAGCAGTTCTTC CASTPRSGTYNEQFF
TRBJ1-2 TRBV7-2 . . TGTGCCAGCAGCCCTTCTTCGACAGCCCAGGGCTACACCTTC CASSPSSTAQGYTF
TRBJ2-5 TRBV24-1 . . TGTGCCACCAGTGATCGGGACTTTCAAGAGACCCAGTACTTC CATSDRDFQETQYF
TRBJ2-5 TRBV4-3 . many TGCGCCAGCAGCCAAGATCGGGCTCCCCGGTCCCAAGAGACCCAGTACTTC CASSQDRAPRSQETQYF
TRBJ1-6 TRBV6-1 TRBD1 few TGTGCCAGCAACCAAAAAAAAGACAGGGGGTGGCCTTCACCCCTCCACTTT CASNQKKDRGWPSPLHF
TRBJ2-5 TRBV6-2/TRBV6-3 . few TGTACCAGCAGCCCGGGGACCCAAGAGACCCAGTACTTC CTSSPGTQETQYF
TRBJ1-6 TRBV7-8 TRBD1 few TGTGCCAGCAGAAAAGTGACAGGGGCAGAATCACCCCTCCACTTT CASRKVTGAESPLHF
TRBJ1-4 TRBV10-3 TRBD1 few TGTGCCATCAGTGCGAGACAGGGTGCAACTAATGAAAAACTGTTTTTT CAISARQGATNEKLFF
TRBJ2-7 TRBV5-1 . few TGCGCCAGCAGCTCAACTCTAGCAATCCCCTACGAGCAGTACTTC CASSSTLAIPYEQYF
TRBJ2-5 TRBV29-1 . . TGCAGCGTTCGTCTCAGGGAGACCCAGTACTTC CSVRLRETQYF
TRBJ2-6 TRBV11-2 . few TGTGCCAGCAGCCCTTTCTTCGTCCGGCCTCCTGGGGCCAACGTCCTGACTTTC CASSPFFVRPPGANVLTF
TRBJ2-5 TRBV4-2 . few TGTGCCAGCAGCCCCCAAGTTTTGTCGGGAGAGACCCAGTACTTC CASSPQVLSGETQYF
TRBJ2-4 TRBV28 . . TGTGCCAGCAGTTTAGGTAAACCGGGTCTTCAGTACTTC CASSLGKPGLQYF
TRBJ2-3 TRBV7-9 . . TGTGCCAGCATCCCATTCACAGATACGCAGTATTTT CASIPFTDTQYF